These 14 T cell receptor beta chains were all obtained from the same sample, sequenced in a study of tumor-infiltrating lymphocytes in primary liver carcinoma. Investigators took RNA and DNA out together from approximately 22-30 mg of unsorted bulk tissue. Starting material of 500 to 600 ng total RNA yielded TCR beta cDNA via a constant-region primer. Three nested multiplex PCR rounds, a slightly modified ARM-PCR, produced the libraries for TCR beta. Forward primers for TRBV1-TRBV30 and a C-beta reverse primer served the first two PCR rounds, at roughly 10 cycles each. TCRdb re-called the multiplex PCR reads with MiXCR, one entry per CDR3 protein. Of roughly 80,000 distinct CDR3 sequences listed, 71% were seen once; the top ten hold roughly 13%. The sample taken for sequencing was liver tumor tissue from sampling region 4. Subset here: tumor region T4, right-lateral pole. Every receptor here comes from a woman aged 55-69 years with primary liver carcinoma and hepatitis B virus infection.

Note on this clonotype: One junction end disagrees with the germline gene, perhaps due to a read error. This chain joins TRBV11-3 and TRBJ2-1; TRBD2 matches 9 bases. Germline CDR1 is SGHNT and CDR2 is YENEEA. This CDR3 region has 18 residues. CDR3 DNA sequence: TGTGCCAGCGGCTTACGTCAAGGCGGGAGGGCCGACTACAATGAGCAGTTCTTC. It translates to CASGLRQGGRADYNEQFF.

About this clonotype: An end of the junction differs from the germline gene, which may be a read error. The rearrangement links TRBV18 to TRBJ1-5; 7 bases match TRBD1. This CDR3 contains 13 residues. CDR1 is KGHSH, CDR2 LQKENI, per germline. This CDR3 reads CVSSSGGKQPQHF. CDR3 sequence (DNA): TGTGTCAGCTCATCAGGGGGGAAACAGCCCCAGCATTTT. The variable domain in full, completed from reference TRBV18 and TRBJ1-5, reads NAGVMQNPRHLVRRRGQEARLRCSPMKGHSHVYWYRQLPEEGLKFMVYLQKENIIDESGMPKERFSAEFPKEGPSILRIQQVVRGDSAAYFCVSSSGGKQPQHFGDGTRLSIL.

This clonotype was observed many times. The chain is built from TRBV2 and TRBJ1-1; the D is unclear. Germline V CDR1 and CDR2: SNHLY, FYNNEI. The germline V and J ends were trimmed by 7 bases and 2 bases, with 8 bases remaining between them. The CDR3 has 12 amino acids. CDR3 nucleotide sequence: TGTGCCAGCACTCTCGCCAACACTGAAGCTTTCTTT. Its protein product is CASTLANTEAFF.

Worth noting for this clonotype: This likely comes from a read error, as the CDR3 has no conserved phenylalanine or tryptophan at its end. The rearrangement uses TRBV29-1 and TRBJ2-7, with TRBD2 as a possible D gene (6 bases). Germline assignment: CDR1 SQVTM and CDR2 ANQGSEA. Trimming removed 7 bases at V and 1 base at J, with 20 bases between. This CDR3 comprises 15 residues. Here the CDR3 reads CSGRGVPTTSYEQYS. The CDR3 DNA reads TGCAGCGGCCGCGGGGTGCCCACCACTTCCTACGAGCAGTACTCC.

Concerning this clonotype itself: The germline gene is not matched at one end of the junction; a read error may be the cause. J is TRBJ2-4 and V is TRBV6-1; 7 bases align to TRBD2. CDR1 MNHNS and CDR2 SASEGT come from the germline V gene. This CDR3 comprises 15 residues. Here the CDR3 DNA reads TGTGCCTGCAGTGAAGTCGGCGGGAGCTTGAACGTTCAGTACTTC. This translates into CACSEVGGSLNVQYF.

This clonotype was detected many times. J is TRBJ2-7 and V is TRBV12-5; D is uncertain. The CDR3 loop spans 8 amino acids. Germline-derived CDR1 and CDR2 are LGHNT and FRNRAP. The V and J ends lost 5 bases and 9 bases respectively, with 2 bases between them. The CDR3 spells CASGGQYF. DNA for the CDR3: TGTGCTAGTGGTGGGCAGTACTTC.

This sequence joins TRBV7-9 and TRBJ1-2; D perhaps matches TRBD1 (5 bases). The length of the CDR3 is 16 residues. Germline CDR1 is SEHNR and CDR2 is FQNEAQ (reference sequence). The germline V and J ends were trimmed by 4 bases and 1 base, with 16 bases remaining between them. CDR3 protein: CASSSTARRGNYGYTF. The CDR3 nucleotides read TGTGCCAGCAGCTCGACTGCCCGTAGGGGTAACTATGGCTACACCTTC.

This clonotype appeared many times. V and J are TRBV11-3 and TRBJ2-2; possibly TRBD2 for D (5 bases). This CDR3 comprises 14 residues. Trimming pared 8 bases from V and 3 bases from J, leaving 13 bases between. Germline V gene lookup returns CDR1 SGHNT and CDR2 YENEEA. The CDR3 DNA is TGTGCCAGCGGCAACGGACTTCACACCGGGGAGCTGTTTTTT. This codes for CASGNGLHTGELFF.

The CDR3, as DNA: TGTGCCAGCAGCTTACCCCAGGGGGCCCTCATGTACATTGAAGCTTTCTTT. This encodes CASSLPQGALMYIEAFF. The chain recombines TRBV13 with TRBJ1-1; TRBD1 aligns across 8 bases. Unmatched junction bases numbered 15, after V lost 2 bases and J lost 7 bases. There are 17 residues in the CDR3. Germline-derived CDR1 and CDR2 are PRHDT and FYEKMQ (reference sequence).

Concerning this clonotype itself: The junction departs from germline at one end; a sequencing error may be responsible. This rearrangement joins TRBV29-1 to TRBJ2-7, with 8 bases lining up with TRBD2. The CDR3 sequence is 15 residues long. CDR1 is SQVTM, CDR2 ANQGSEA, per germline. The CDR3 region has the DNA TGCAGCGGCCGCGGGGGGCCCACCACCCCCTACGAGCAATACTTC. The encoded protein is CSGRGGPTTPYEQYF.

Concerning this clonotype itself: Relative to the germline gene, one junction end is altered; a read error may explain this. This rearrangement joins TRBV6-1 to TRBJ2-2; TRBD1 is a possible D gene (6 bases). Looked up from germline, CDR1 is MNHNS and CDR2 is SASEGT. CDR3 size: 13 residues. The CDR3 DNA sequence: TGTGCCAGCGAACTAGTTAGTCCAGGGGAGCTGTCTTTT. Residues: CASELVSPGELSF.

V and J are TRBV2 and TRBJ2-5; 12 bases are a match to TRBD2. Germline V lookup: CDR1 SNHLY, CDR2 FYNNEI. V lost 8 bases and J lost 1; bases outside the gene matches: 5. There are 15 residues in the CDR3. CDR3 sequence: CASGGLAGPQETQYF. For the CDR3, the DNA is TGTGCCAGCGGAGGACTAGCGGGACCCCAAGAGACCCAGTACTTC.

Remarks on this clonotype: One end of the junction varies from germline; a read error may be responsible. The chain employs TRBV29-1 and TRBJ2-5; D perhaps matches TRBD2 (6 bases). The CDR3 consists of 11 residues. In germline, CDR1 is SQVTM, CDR2 ANQGSEA. Here the CDR3 DNA reads TGCAGCGTCGAAAGACTAGAGGCCCAGTACTTC. Translating gives CSVERLEAQYF.

This chain joins TRBV11-2 and TRBJ2-1; 8 bases are shared with TRBD2. The trim removed 5 bases at V and 4 bases at J, leaving 7 bases unmatched. The CDR3 runs 15 residues. CDR1 SGHAT and CDR2 FQNNGV come from the germline V gene. The CDR3 nucleotides read TGTGCCAGCAGCAGGACTAGCTCAGGGTACAATGAGCAGTTCTTC. It encodes CASSRTSSGYNEQFF.